These 29 T cell receptor beta chains share one sample of origin, sequenced in a study of Tregs in tolerant kidney transplant recipients. Here immunoSEQ multiplex PCR was the method, and the copy in TCRdb shows in-frame clones only, minus some. The sample contains about 64,000 clones, about 87% of which appear only once. Related graft donors supplied nonmyeloablative bone marrow transplants, and mixed chimerism was transient. The starting material was CD4+ T cells from blood (PBMCs), obtained 6 months after the transplant. These receptors were collected from a human patient who received a combined kidney and bone marrow transplant. A share of the T cells may be of graft donor origin.

V usage is TRBV11-3 and J usage is TRBJ2-2; 8 bases align to TRBD2. The V gene end was trimmed by 0 bases and the J gene end by 1 base; junction bases not matched to a gene: 4. This CDR3 contains 17 residues. Germline CDR1 reads SGHNT; CDR2 reads YENEEA. CDR3 loop: CASSLEATSENTGELFF. The CDR3, as DNA: TGTGCCAGCAGCTTAGAGGCGACTAGCGAGAACACCGGGGAGCTGTTTTTT.

The V and J genes are TRBV5-1 and TRBJ2-3; the D gene is possibly TRBD2 (6 bases). Per germline, CDR1 SGHRS and CDR2 YFSETQ. V was cut by 4 bases and J by 2 bases, with 11 bases left in between. The CDR3 is 14 residues long. The CDR3 loop reads CASSPGSLTDTQYF. The CDR3 DNA is TGCGCCAGCAGCCCCGGGAGCCTCACAGATACGCAGTATTTT.

The genes are TRBV19 and TRBJ1-5; D possibly corresponds to TRBD1 (6 bases). The ends were cut back, 9 bases at V and 4 bases at J, with 22 bases in the middle. The CDR3 runs 16 residues. Germline lookup yields CDR1 LNHDA and CDR2 SQIVND (reference sequence). In nucleotides, the CDR3 is TGTGCCAGCCGAGGAACACAGGGTCCCGCAAATCAGCCCCAGCATTTT. Encoded protein: CASRGTQGPANQPQHF.

V gene TRBV5-1 combines with J gene TRBJ1-4; 9 nucleotides agree with TRBD1. With 2 bases clipped from V and 5 bases from J, the junction kept 4 bases outside the gene matches. This CDR3 is 15 amino acids long. Germline CDR1 is SGHRS and CDR2 is YFSETQ. In DNA, the CDR3 is TGCGCCAGCAGCTTTGGGACAGGGCCAAATGAAAAACTGTTTTTT. Protein product: CASSFGTGPNEKLFF.

The CDR3 nucleotides are TGTGCCAGCAGCGCGGGACTTATAAAAGGAGAGACCCAGTACTTC. Amino acids: CASSAGLIKGETQYF. The chain employs TRBV7-9 and TRBJ2-5; D possibly corresponds to TRBD2 (6 bases). Trimming cost V 5 bases and J 4 bases, with 17 bases left between them. Germline V gives CDR1 SEHNR, CDR2 FQNEAQ (reference sequence). The CDR3 is 15 amino acids.

This rearrangement joins TRBV6-1 to TRBJ1-2; D perhaps matches TRBD1 (6 bases). CDR3 length: 13 residues. Trimming shortened V by 0 bases and J by 5 bases, and 7 bases separated the two germline ends. The germline V gene has CDR1 MNHNS and CDR2 SASEGT. The CDR3 region is CASSEARGYGYTF. CDR3 in DNA: TGTGCCAGCAGTGAAGCCAGGGGATATGGCTACACCTTC.

This sequence joins TRBV11-2 and TRBJ1-5, with 12 nucleotides matching TRBD1. Trimming at V came to 1 base and at J to 5 bases, leaving 6 bases not matched to a gene. The CDR3 is 17 amino acids. Germline values: CDR1 SGHAT, CDR2 FQNNGV. The CDR3 sequence is CASSLVDGTGGDQPQHF. In nucleotides, the CDR3 is TGTGCCAGCAGCTTAGTCGACGGGACAGGGGGCGATCAGCCCCAGCATTTT. Combining the CDR3 with reference TRBV11-2 and TRBJ1-5 gives the whole variable domain EAGVAQSPRYKIIEKRQSVAFWCNPISGHATLYWYQQILGQGPKLLIQFQNNGVVDDSQLPKDRFSAERLKGVDSTLKIQPAKLEDSAVYLCASSLVDGTGGDQPQHFGDGTRLSIL.

The rearrangement joins TRBV4-1 to TRBJ2-3; TRBD2 aligns across 11 bases. V shed 3 bases and J 2 bases; nucleotides not matched to a gene: 4. CDR3 length: 16 amino acids. Germline V gene lookup returns CDR1 MGHRA and CDR2 YSYEKL. CDR3 coding DNA: TGCGCCAGCAGCCACTCACTAGCGGGAGACACAGATACGCAGTATTTT. The encoded protein is CASSHSLAGDTDTQYF.

The rearrangement uses TRBV7-2 and TRBJ2-3; 11 nucleotides match TRBD2. The CDR3 covers 17 residues. Germline lookup yields CDR1 SGHTA and CDR2 FQGNSA. Trimming removed 4 bases from V and 3 bases from J; junction bases left unmatched: 9. The CDR3, as DNA: TGTGCCAGCAGCTCAGGAACTAGCGGGAGTTGGACAGATACGCAGTATTTT. This gives the protein CASSSGTSGSWTDTQYF.

This clone was recorded once. This chain connects TRBV28 to TRBJ2-4, with 7 bases matching TRBD1. CDR1 and CDR2 from the germline V gene are MDHEN and SYDVKM. This CDR3 region has 14 residues. V lost 5 bases, J lost 1 base, and 2 bases stayed unmatched. CDR3 amino acids: CASSQQGAKNIQYF. CDR3 bases: TGTGCCAGCAGTCAACAGGGGGCCAAAAACATTCAGTACTTC.

The chain's CDR3 is CASSYSGQASYEQYF. The CDR3 nucleotides are TGTGCCAGCAGTTACTCAGGACAGGCGTCCTACGAGCAGTACTTC. V and J are TRBV6-5 and TRBJ2-7; 7 bases match TRBD1. The CDR3 is 15 residues long. J gave up 1 base and V 0 bases, and 3 bases lay outside the gene matches. Per germline, CDR1 MNHEY and CDR2 SVGAGI.

The rearrangement uses TRBV6-6 and TRBJ2-7; tentatively, D is TRBD2 (5 bases). Germline values: CDR1 MNHNY, CDR2 SVGAGI (reference sequence). V was clipped by 4 bases and J by 5 bases, with 15 bases between them. This CDR3 has 14 amino acids. The DNA of the CDR3 is TGTGCCAGCAGTTCCGGGATTTGGGTGGACGAGCAGTACTTC. Amino acids: CASSSGIWVDEQYF.

This chain links TRBV7-3 with TRBJ2-3, with 7 bases that match TRBD2. The CDR3 is 16 amino acids. From germline, CDR1 is SGHTA and CDR2 FQGTGA. V shed 5 bases and J 1 base; nucleotides not matched to a gene: 9. The CDR3 is CASSPRGGRRTDTQYF. In DNA form, the CDR3 reads TGTGCCAGCAGCCCCCGGGGCGGGAGACGCACAGATACGCAGTATTTT. Supplemented by reference TRBV7-3 and TRBJ2-3, the full variable domain reads GAGVSQTPSNKVTEKGKYVELRCDPISGHTALYWYRQSLGQGPEFLIYFQGTGAADDSGLPNDRFFAVRPEGSVSTLKIQRTERGDSAVYLCASSPRGGRRTDTQYFGPGTRLTVL.

J is TRBJ1-5 and V is TRBV28; the match to TRBD1 covers 7 bases. From germline, CDR1 is MDHEN and CDR2 SYDVKM. J lost 3 bases, V lost 5 bases, and 7 bases had no gene match. CDR3 size: 15 residues. CDR3 amino acids: CASSPRRGVNQPQHF. Here the CDR3 DNA reads TGTGCCAGCAGTCCCCGCAGGGGGGTCAATCAGCCCCAGCATTTT.

The chain recombines TRBV7-3 with TRBJ2-1; D possibly corresponds to TRBD2 (5 bases). The V end lost 8 bases, the J end lost 4 bases, and 18 bases lay between the germline ends. CDR1 is SGHTA and CDR2 is FQGTGA in the germline V gene. The CDR3 length is 15 residues. The CDR3 region has the DNA TGTGCCAGCTCTGGGAGTCCCACGTCTTACAATGAGCAGTTCTTC. Protein: CASSGSPTSYNEQFF.

J is TRBJ2-1 and V is TRBV7-6, with TRBD2 matching 12 bases. CDR3 length: 17 residues. V shed 4 bases and J 3 bases; nucleotides not matched to a gene: 7. Germline loops: CDR1 SGHVS, CDR2 FNYEAQ. CDR3 region: CASSSVTSGSHYNEQFF. CDR3 DNA sequence: TGTGCCAGCAGCTCTGTGACTAGCGGGAGCCACTACAATGAGCAGTTCTTC.

Here the CDR3 DNA reads TGTGCCAGCAGCTTAGGGCCCAGGGTAGGGCAGTACTTC. Its protein product is CASSLGPRVGQYF. The genes are TRBV7-8 and TRBJ2-7, with D maybe TRBD1 (5 bases). The ends were cut back, 1 base at V and 9 bases at J, with 13 bases in the middle. Looked up from germline, CDR1 is SGHVS and CDR2 is FQNEAQ. The CDR3 sequence is 13 residues long.

The chain has TRBV5-4 and TRBJ1-2, with 8 nucleotides matching TRBD1. The CDR3 loop spans 16 amino acids. V dropped 3 bases and J dropped 6; count of bases not matched to a gene: 13. Per the germline V gene, CDR1 is SGHNT and CDR2 is YYREEE (reference sequence). This CDR3 reads CASSSPGHKDRDGYTF. CDR3 nucleotides: TGTGCCAGCAGCTCACCCGGACATAAGGACAGGGATGGCTACACCTTC.

The genes are TRBV11-2 and TRBJ1-4, with 11 bases fitting TRBD1. With V trimmed by 7 bases and J by 13 bases, 17 bases remained unmatched. The CDR3 covers 16 residues. Germline V gene sequence: CDR1 SGHAT, CDR2 FQNNGV. The CDR3 coding sequence is TGTGCCAGCACCCAATTCGGAGGACAGGGGGCGAGGAGACTGTTTTTT. Its translation: CASTQFGGQGARRLFF.

This clone has a handful of counts. This chain joins TRBV5-1 and TRBJ2-1, with D possibly TRBD2 on 5 matching bases. CDR3 length: 14 residues. V lost 4 bases, J lost 6 bases, and 14 bases lay in between. CDR1 SGHRS and CDR2 YFSETQ come from the germline V gene. In DNA form, the CDR3 reads TGCGCCAGCAGCCAAACCCCCGGGGTCAATGAGCAGTTCTTC. This gives the protein CASSQTPGVNEQFF.

The chain uses TRBV10-3 and TRBJ1-2; 9 bases fit TRBD1. The CDR3 covers 12 residues. Per the germline V gene, CDR1 is ENHRY and CDR2 is SYGVKD. V shed 10 bases, J shed 5 bases, and the junction held 5 bases outside the gene matches. The CDR3 loop is CATIGQGYGYTF. The CDR3 bases are TGTGCCACCATCGGACAGGGGTATGGCTACACCTTC.

This sequence joins TRBV7-9 and TRBJ2-3; 9 bases are a match to TRBD2. CDR3 length equals 18 residues. Germline-derived CDR1 and CDR2 are SEHNR and FQNEAQ (reference sequence). Trimming cost V 1 base and J 1 base; bases outside gene matches: 9. CDR3 nucleotide sequence: TGTGCCAGCAGCTTAGGGCTAGCGGGGATGACACGCACAGATACGCAGTATTTT. Its protein is CASSLGLAGMTRTDTQYF.

The genes are TRBV15 and TRBJ1-2, with TRBD1 matching 7 bases. Germline trimming cut 0 bases from V and 3 bases from J; bases unmatched to any gene: 4. This CDR3 contains 15 residues. In germline, CDR1 is LNHNV, CDR2 YYDKDF (reference sequence). CDR3 loop: CATSRDYRGHYGYTF. The DNA of the CDR3 is TGTGCCACCAGCAGAGACTACAGGGGTCACTATGGCTACACCTTC.

This sequence joins TRBV11-3 and TRBJ2-7, with 7 bases identical to TRBD2. The CDR3 has 15 amino acids. Germline loops: CDR1 SGHNT, CDR2 YENEEA. The V segment lost 5 bases and the J segment 1 base; nucleotides outside the gene matches: 8. CDR3 in amino acids: CASSAAGETSYEQYF. DNA for the CDR3: TGTGCCAGCAGCGCGGCGGGAGAGACGTCCTACGAGCAGTACTTC.

This clone was observed a handful of times. The chain recombines TRBV5-4 with TRBJ2-3; possibly TRBD1 for D (5 bases). CDR1 is SGHNT, CDR2 YYREEE, per germline (reference sequence). V shed 4 bases and J shed 2 bases, with 17 bases lying between them. This CDR3 has 16 amino acids. The CDR3 DNA is TGTGCCAGCAGCCACGCTGGACAAATGGCCACAGATACGCAGTATTTT. It specifies CASSHAGQMATDTQYF.

This chain links TRBV30 with TRBJ1-5, with a tentative D call TRBD1 (5 bases). CDR3 length: 15 amino acids. V lost 0 bases and J lost 5, with 14 bases in between. Per the germline V gene, CDR1 is GTSNPN and CDR2 is SVGIG (reference sequence). The CDR3 region has the DNA TGTGCCTGGAGTGTAAGCGGGGGTGTTTATCAGCCCCAGCATTTT. Protein product: CAWSVSGGVYQPQHF.

The chain's CDR3 is CASSLGRTGRGEKLFF. The CDR3 DNA sequence: TGTGCCAGCAGCTTAGGGAGGACAGGGCGCGGGGAAAAACTGTTTTTT. The chain couples TRBV11-3 to TRBJ1-4, with TRBD1 identical over 8 bases. The CDR3 spans 16 residues. CDR1 and CDR2 from the germline V gene are SGHNT and YENEEA. V shed 1 base, J shed 8 bases, and the junction held 9 bases outside the gene matches.

The CDR3 region has the DNA TGTGCCTGGAGTGTACGGTCGGGAGAGCAGTACTTC. This codes for CAWSVRSGEQYF. The chain employs TRBV30 and TRBJ2-7, with TRBD2 as a possible D gene (5 bases). The CDR3 runs 12 residues. Trimming shortened V by 0 bases and J by 7 bases, and 10 bases separated the two germline ends. The germline V gene encodes CDR1 GTSNPN and CDR2 SVGIG (reference sequence).

In regard to this clone: The sample contains more than one DNA sequence encoding this CDR3. The genes are TRBV27 and TRBJ1-5, with 11 bases lining up with TRBD1. The V gene end was trimmed by 4 bases and the J gene end by 7 bases; junction bases not matched to a gene: 9. Germline values: CDR1 MNHEY, CDR2 SMNVEV (reference sequence). The CDR3 is made up of 16 amino acids. CDR3 protein: CASSSLDRGLEQPQHF. DNA of the CDR3: TGTGCCAGCAGTTCGCTGGACAGGGGGCTAGAGCAGCCCCAGCATTTT.